The clone carrying this TCR beta chain was seen a handful of times. The data were taken from a study of T-cell reconstitution after alpha-beta-depleted transplantation in children. Trimming took 5 bases from V and 4 from J, leaving 9 bases between them. Germline CDR1 SGHTA, CDR2 FQGNSA. The CDR3 loop spans 12 amino acids. TCRbeta library construction was performed incorporating unique molecular identifiers. MiXCR, run by TCRdb on the PCR reads, gives a single entry per CDR3 protein. Here the sample spans fewer than 550,000 distinct CDR3 sequences, about 11% being singletons. This clonotype originated in a human donor who donated a stem cell graft to a child with acute myeloid leukemia. Sequencing used PBMCs from the stem cell graft donor, obtained from the stem cell graft. The chain recombines TRBV7-2 with TRBJ2-7; no clear D. DNA for the CDR3: TGTGCCAGCAGCCCAAGCATTTACGAGCAGTACTTC. Amino acid sequence: CASSPSIYEQYF.